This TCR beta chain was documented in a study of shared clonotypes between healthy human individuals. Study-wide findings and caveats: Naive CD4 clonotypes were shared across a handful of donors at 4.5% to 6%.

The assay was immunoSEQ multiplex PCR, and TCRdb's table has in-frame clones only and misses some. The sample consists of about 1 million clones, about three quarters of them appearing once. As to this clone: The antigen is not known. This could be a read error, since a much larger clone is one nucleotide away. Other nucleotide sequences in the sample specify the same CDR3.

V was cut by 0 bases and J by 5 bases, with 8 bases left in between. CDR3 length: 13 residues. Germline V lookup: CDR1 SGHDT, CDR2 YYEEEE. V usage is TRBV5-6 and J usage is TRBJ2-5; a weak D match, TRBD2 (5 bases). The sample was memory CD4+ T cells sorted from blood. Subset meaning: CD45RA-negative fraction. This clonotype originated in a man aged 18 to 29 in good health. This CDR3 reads CASSLGRRETQYF. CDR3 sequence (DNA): TGTGCCAGCAGCTTGGGACGGAGGGAGACCCAGTACTTC.